This entry lists 10 T cell receptor beta chains sequenced from one sample in a study of shared clonotypes between healthy human individuals. The protocol was immunoSEQ multiplex PCR, while the TCRdb copy is restricted to in-frame clones and leaves out a portion. The data show about 980,000 clones, approximately 80% seen once. The sequenced sample consisted of memory CD4+ T cells sorted from blood. Subset specified: CD45RA-negative fraction. The origin of the receptors is a man younger than 35 in good health.

Only one count was recorded for this clone. The same CDR3 arises from other DNA sequences in this sample as well. The chain has TRBV28 and TRBJ1-5, with 7 bases lining up with TRBD1. This CDR3 has 14 residues. Germline CDR1 is MDHEN and CDR2 is SYDVKM. Losses at the gene ends were 3 bases for V and 7 bases for J; bases not matched to a gene: 6. In nucleotides, the CDR3 is TGTGCCAGCAGTTTGCCACAGGGGCGGCAGCCCCAGCATTTT. As protein: CASSLPQGRQPQHF.

A single count supports this clone. A read error may be the cause here, since a much bigger clone is one base away. Additional DNA sequences in this sample encode the identical CDR3. The gene calls are TRBV6-5 and TRBJ1-2; D not resolved. The V end lost 0 bases, the J end lost 4 bases, and 6 bases lay between the germline ends. CDR1 is MNHEY, CDR2 SVGAGI, per germline. The CDR3 runs to 13 residues. CDR3 amino acids: CASSYSRVYGYTF. The CDR3 bases are TGTGCCAGCAGTTACTCGCGGGTCTATGGCTACACCTTC.

This clone was counted between two and nine times. J is TRBJ2-5 and V is TRBV7-9; no reliable D call. CDR1 and CDR2 from the germline V gene are SEHNR and FQNEAQ (reference sequence). Trimming cost V 5 bases and J 7 bases, with 14 bases left between them. This CDR3 has 13 residues. The CDR3 sequence: CASSPGPMGTQYF. DNA for the CDR3: TGTGCCAGCAGCCCTGGACCCATGGGGACCCAGTACTTC.

Notes on this clone: Other DNA sequences in the same sample also yield this CDR3. This sequence joins TRBV2 and TRBJ2-5; no clear D. CDR1 and CDR2 from the germline V gene are SNHLY and FYNNEI. V lost 6 bases to trimming and J lost 4 bases, with 6 bases between them. This CDR3 comprises 11 residues. The CDR3 loop reads CASRLGETQYF. In DNA, the CDR3 is TGTGCCAGCAGGCTGGGAGAGACCCAGTACTTC. Drawing the rest from reference TRBV2 and TRBJ2-5, the complete variable domain is EPEVTQTPSHQVTQMGQEVILRCVPISNHLYFYWYRQILGQKVEFLVSFYNNEISEKSEIFDDQFSVERPDGSNFTLKIRSTKLEDSAMYFCASRLGETQYFGPGTRLLVL.

The chain links TRBV7-2 to TRBJ2-3; the D is unclear. Germline CDR1 and CDR2: SGHTA and FQGNSA. Deletions cut 5 bases from V and 0 bases from J, with 15 bases between. This CDR3 comprises 16 residues. Here the CDR3 DNA reads TGTGCCAGCAGCCCTCACCTTCAGACTAGCACAGATACGCAGTATTTT. It translates to CASSPHLQTSTDTQYF. The full variable domain, its missing parts supplied by reference TRBV7-2 and TRBJ2-3, is GAGVSQSPSNKVTEKGKDVELRCDPISGHTALYWYRQSLGQGLEFLIYFQGNSAPDKSGLPSDRFSAERTGGSVSTLTIQRTQQEDSAVYLCASSPHLQTSTDTQYFGPGTRLTVL.

The chain recombines TRBV2 with TRBJ1-4; D is unclear. Trimming shortened V by 5 bases and J by 2 bases, and 6 bases separated the two germline ends. The germline CDR1 and CDR2 sequences are SNHLY and FYNNEI. CDR3 length: 13 residues. The chain's CDR3 is CASSRMTNEKLFF. CDR3 nucleotides: TGTGCCAGCAGTAGGATGACTAATGAAAAACTGTTTTTT.

V is TRBV19 and J is TRBJ2-1, with 7 bases fitting TRBD2. The J segment lost 7 bases and the V segment lost 7 bases, leaving 10 bases of the junction unmatched. Germline lookup yields CDR1 LNHDA and CDR2 SQIVND (reference sequence). The CDR3 consists of 14 residues. The CDR3 sequence: CASNLGGRENEQFF. CDR3 sequence (DNA): TGTGCCAGTAATCTGGGGGGGAGGGAGAATGAGCAGTTCTTC.

The chain carries TRBV18 and TRBJ2-5; tentative D call: TRBD2 (5 bases). This CDR3 has 15 residues. In germline, CDR1 is KGHSH, CDR2 LQKENI. V was pared by 5 bases and J by 1 base, with 14 bases between. For the CDR3, the DNA is TGTGCCAGCTCAGCGGTAGGACTGTTCCAAGAGACCCAGTACTTC. Translating gives CASSAVGLFQETQYF.

The CDR3 protein is CASRGPAAGYTF. As DNA, the CDR3 is TGTGCCAGCAGAGGACCCGCCGCTGGCTACACCTTC. The chain uses TRBV28 and TRBJ1-2; D unresolved. The CDR3 length is 12 residues. V gave up 6 bases and J gave up 7 bases, with 12 bases separating them. CDR1 MDHEN and CDR2 SYDVKM come from the germline V gene.

This clone was seen a handful of times. This probably arose from a read error, given a far larger clone one base away. CDR3 coding DNA: TGTGCCAGCAGTTCCGGACAGGGGAGAGAGACCCAGTACTTC. This encodes CASSSGQGRETQYF. The chain combines TRBV27 with TRBJ2-5, with 9 bases aligning to TRBD1. With V trimmed by 4 bases and J by 4 bases, 4 bases remained unmatched. CDR1 is MNHEY and CDR2 is SMNVEV in the germline V gene (reference sequence). The CDR3 runs 14 residues.